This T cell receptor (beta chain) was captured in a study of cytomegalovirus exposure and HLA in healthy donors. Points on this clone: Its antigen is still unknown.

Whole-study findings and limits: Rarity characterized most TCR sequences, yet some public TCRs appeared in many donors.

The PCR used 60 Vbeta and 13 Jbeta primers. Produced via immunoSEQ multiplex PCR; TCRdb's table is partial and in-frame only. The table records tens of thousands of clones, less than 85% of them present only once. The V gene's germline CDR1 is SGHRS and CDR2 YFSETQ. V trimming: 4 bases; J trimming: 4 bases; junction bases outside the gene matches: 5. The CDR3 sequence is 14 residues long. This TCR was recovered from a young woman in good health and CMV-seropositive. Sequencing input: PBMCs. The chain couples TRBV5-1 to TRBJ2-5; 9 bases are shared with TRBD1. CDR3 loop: CASSPGQGLETQYF. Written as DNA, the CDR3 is TGCGCCAGCAGCCCCGGACAGGGGTTAGAGACCCAGTACTTC.